These 13 T cell receptor beta chains share one sample of origin, sequenced in a study of blood T cells in healthy people across ages. Primed by a sample-barcoded 5' primer and a J-beta primer mix, a second PCR proceeded for roughly 7 to 12 cycles. TCRdb processed the 5' RACE reads anew with MiXCR; each CDR3 protein has one entry. The sample holds 1.8 million or so distinct CDR3 sequences, roughly 43% seen once. Sequenced sample: blood. The receptors stem from a human donor in good health.

A few counts support this clonotype. This chain's CDR3 is CASSLELYAEAFF. The CDR3 bases are TGCGCCAGCAGCTTGGAACTGTACGCTGAAGCTTTCTTT. This chain links TRBV5-1 with TRBJ1-1; D remains ambiguous. The ends were cut back, 0 bases at V and 6 bases at J, with 9 bases in the middle. The CDR3 is 13 amino acids. The V gene's germline CDR1 is SGHRS and CDR2 YFSETQ.

This rearrangement joins TRBV2 to TRBJ1-4; tentative D call: TRBD1 (5 bases). The germline gives CDR1 SNHLY, CDR2 FYNNEI. V gave up 3 bases and J gave up 7 bases, with 15 bases separating them. This CDR3 comprises 15 residues. The CDR3 reads CASSEISGRSEKLFF. Written as DNA, the CDR3 is TGTGCCAGCAGTGAGATTTCGGGGCGCAGTGAAAAACTGTTTTTT.

This chain joins TRBV7-2 and TRBJ2-7; TRBD2 aligns across 9 bases. With V trimmed by 3 bases and J by 7 bases, 16 bases remained unmatched. Germline CDR1 reads SGHTA; CDR2 reads FQGNSA. The CDR3 loop spans 17 amino acids. Here the CDR3 DNA reads TGTGCCAGCAGCTTGGGCGGGGGGGCACCCTCCTTGTGGGAGCAGTACTTC. Its translation: CASSLGGGAPSLWEQYF. The full variable domain, completed using reference TRBV7-2 and TRBJ2-7, is GAGVSQSPSNKVTEKGKDVELRCDPISGHTALYWYRQSLGQGLEFLIYFQGNSAPDKSGLPSDRFSAERTGGSVSTLTIQRTQQEDSAVYLCASSLGGGAPSLWEQYFGPGTRLTVT.

The genes are TRBV29-1 and TRBJ2-3, with TRBD2 identical over 10 bases. The ends lost 5 bases at V and 4 bases at J; junction bases unmatched: 3. The CDR3 length is 13 residues. The V gene's germline CDR1 is SQVTM and CDR2 ANQGSEA. The CDR3, as DNA: TGCAGCGTTATGAGCGGGGGGGCAGATACGCAGTATTTT. It translates to CSVMSGGADTQYF.

There are a few counts of this clonotype. Written as DNA, the CDR3 is TGCGCCAGCAGCTTGGGTTGGGGCGGGGCGTCCTACAATGAGCAGTTCTTC. Translating it yields CASSLGWGGASYNEQFF. V usage is TRBV5-1 and J usage is TRBJ2-1; D perhaps matches TRBD2 (6 bases). V lost 0 bases to trimming and J lost 1 base, with 14 bases between them. The CDR3 covers 17 residues. The germline CDR1 and CDR2 sequences are SGHRS and YFSETQ.

This clonotype was observed a few times. The chain employs TRBV28 and TRBJ1-2; TRBD1 matches 9 bases. The CDR3 runs 13 residues. Germline V gene sequence: CDR1 MDHEN, CDR2 SYDVKM. V shed 7 bases, J shed 8 bases, and the junction held 8 bases outside the gene matches. CDR3 residues: CASTPGQGLGYTF. As DNA, the CDR3 is TGTGCCAGCACCCCGGGACAGGGTTTAGGCTACACCTTC.

CDR3 amino acids: CASSLKPGTITDTQYF. Here the CDR3 DNA reads TGTGCCAGCAGTCTGAAACCGGGAACGATCACAGATACGCAGTATTTT. This sequence joins TRBV28 and TRBJ2-3, with D maybe TRBD2 (5 bases). The ends were cut back, 5 bases at V and 2 bases at J, with 17 bases in the middle. Germline CDR1 MDHEN, CDR2 SYDVKM. The CDR3 sequence is 16 residues long.

There are a few counts of this clonotype. This chain connects TRBV7-8 to TRBJ2-3; 9 bases are shared with TRBD2. Germline CDR1 and CDR2: SGHVS and FQNEAQ. This CDR3 contains 16 residues. V trimming: 2 bases; J trimming: 3 bases; junction bases outside the gene matches: 6. DNA of the CDR3: TGTGCCAGCAGCTTACTCCCTAGCGGGGTAACAGATACGCAGTATTTT. Protein: CASSLLPSGVTDTQYF.

This clonotype was detected only a few times. The chain is built from TRBV24-1 and TRBJ1-2; 9 bases are shared with TRBD1. V shed 9 bases and J 6 bases; nucleotides not matched to a gene: 4. The V gene's germline CDR1 is KGHDR and CDR2 SFDVKD. This CDR3 contains 12 residues. The CDR3 nucleotides are TGTGCCACCGGGGACAGGGCAGATGGCTACACCTTC. Protein: CATGDRADGYTF.

This clonotype was seen a few times. The rearrangement joins TRBV27 to TRBJ1-2, with D tentatively TRBD1 (5 bases). CDR1 and CDR2 (germline): MNHEY, SMNVEV (reference sequence). The CDR3 is 13 amino acids. V was clipped by 6 bases and J by 4 bases, with 12 bases between them. The DNA for the CDR3 is TGTGCCAGCAGACCGCAGGGCGGCTATGGCTACACCTTC. It encodes CASRPQGGYGYTF.

The chain is built from TRBV4-3 and TRBJ1-2, with unresolved D. Germline CDR1 and CDR2: LGHNA and YSLEER. The CDR3 extends over 15 amino acids. V lost 0 bases to trimming and J lost 3 bases, with 11 bases between them. The CDR3 sequence: CASSQEVWGDYGYTF. The CDR3 DNA sequence: TGCGCCAGCAGCCAAGAAGTATGGGGTGACTATGGCTACACCTTC.

The chain employs TRBV7-2 and TRBJ2-1; D gene uncertain. Per germline, CDR1 SGHTA and CDR2 FQGNSA. The CDR3 extends over 14 amino acids. Trimming removed 1 base at V and 8 bases at J, with 12 bases between. The CDR3 DNA is TGTGCCAGCAGCTTAGATGCGGCCCGAGATGAGCAGTTCTTC. It is translated as CASSLDAARDEQFF.

The CDR3 sequence: CASSHGSGGSYEQYF. CDR3 sequence (DNA): TGCGCCAGCAGCCATGGTTCAGGGGGCTCCTACGAGCAGTACTTC. V gene TRBV5-1 combines with J gene TRBJ2-7; 7 bases fit TRBD1. Germline V gene sequence: CDR1 SGHRS, CDR2 YFSETQ. This CDR3 region has 15 residues. V was clipped by 4 bases and J by 0 bases; unmatched bases: 7.